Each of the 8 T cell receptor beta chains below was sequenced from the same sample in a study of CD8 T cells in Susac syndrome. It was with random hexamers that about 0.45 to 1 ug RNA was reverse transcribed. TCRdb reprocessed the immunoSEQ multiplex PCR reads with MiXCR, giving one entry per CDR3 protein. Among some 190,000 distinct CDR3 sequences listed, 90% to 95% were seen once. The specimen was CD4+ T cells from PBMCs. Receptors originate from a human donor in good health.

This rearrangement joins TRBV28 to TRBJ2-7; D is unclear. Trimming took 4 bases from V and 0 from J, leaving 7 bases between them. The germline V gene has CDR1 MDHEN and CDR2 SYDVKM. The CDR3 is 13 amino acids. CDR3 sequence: CASSYTSSYEQYV. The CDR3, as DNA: TGTGCCAGCAGTTATACCTCCTCCTACGAGCAGTACGTC.

The CDR3 loop reads CASRDEAGAGGANVLTF. CDR3 sequence (DNA): TGTGCCAGCAGGGACGAAGCGGGAGCCGGTGGGGCCAACGTCCTGACTTTC. V and J are TRBV27 and TRBJ2-6; 8 bases align to TRBD2. CDR3 length equals 17 residues. The ends lost 6 bases at V and 3 bases at J; junction bases unmatched: 10. Germline loops: CDR1 MNHEY, CDR2 SMNVEV (reference sequence). The full variable domain, completed using reference TRBV27 and TRBJ2-6, is EAQVTQNPRYLITVTGKKLTVTCSQNMNHEYMSWYRQDPGLGLRQIYYSMNVEVTDKGDVPEGYKVSRKEKRNFPLILESPSPNQTSLYFCASRDEAGAGGANVLTFGAGSRLTVL.

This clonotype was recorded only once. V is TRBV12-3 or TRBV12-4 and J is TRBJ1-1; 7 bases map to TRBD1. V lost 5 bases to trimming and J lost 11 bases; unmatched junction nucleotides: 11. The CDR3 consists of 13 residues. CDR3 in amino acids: CASSADREAAAFF. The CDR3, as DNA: TGTGCCAGCAGTGCTGACAGGGAAGCTGCCGCTTTCTTT.

Here the CDR3 reads CAINKGGGETQYF. The DNA of the CDR3 is TGTGCCATCAATAAGGGGGGCGGGGAGACCCAGTACTTC. V and J are TRBV10-3 and TRBJ2-5; D may correspond to TRBD1 or TRBD2 (6 bases each). CDR3 length equals 13 residues. V was cut by 7 bases and J by 5 bases, with 14 bases left in between. CDR1 is ENHRY and CDR2 is SYGVKD in the germline V gene.

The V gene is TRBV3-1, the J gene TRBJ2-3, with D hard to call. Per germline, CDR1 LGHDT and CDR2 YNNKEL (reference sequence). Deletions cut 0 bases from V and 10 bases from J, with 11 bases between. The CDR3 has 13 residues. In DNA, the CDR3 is TGTGCCAGCAGCCAAGATGCCGTCCTTCCGCAGTATTTT. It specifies CASSQDAVLPQYF.

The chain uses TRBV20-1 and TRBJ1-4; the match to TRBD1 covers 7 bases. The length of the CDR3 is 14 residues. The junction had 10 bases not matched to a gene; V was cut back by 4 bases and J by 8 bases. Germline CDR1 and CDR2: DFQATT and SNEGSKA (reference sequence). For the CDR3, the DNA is TGCAGTGCTAAGGAATCCAGGGGGGGAGAAAAACTGTTTTTT. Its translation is CSAKESRGGEKLFF.

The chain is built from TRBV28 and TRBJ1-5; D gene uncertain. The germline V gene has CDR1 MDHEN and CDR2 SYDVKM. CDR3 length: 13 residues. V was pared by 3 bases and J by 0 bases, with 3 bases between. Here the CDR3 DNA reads TGTGCCAGCAGTTTGTATAGCAATCAGCCCCAGCATTTT. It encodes CASSLYSNQPQHF.

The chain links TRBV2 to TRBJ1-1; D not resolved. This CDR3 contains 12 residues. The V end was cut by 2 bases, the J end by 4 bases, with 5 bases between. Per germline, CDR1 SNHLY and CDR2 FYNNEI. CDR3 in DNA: TGTGCCAGCAGTGAAAGGGTCACTGAAGCTTTCTTT. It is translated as CASSERVTEAFF.